This paragraph covers one T cell receptor (beta chain) sequence. These data are taken from a study of blood T cell repertoires in COVID-19. Across the study: The study drew acute and convalescent COVID-19 samples from the United States, Italy and Spain.

V lost 4 bases, J lost 8 bases, and 15 bases stayed unmatched. This CDR3 is built from 17 residues. Germline lookup yields CDR1 LGHDT and CDR2 YNNKEL (reference sequence). Profiled with immunoSEQ multiplex PCR; TCRdb holds only in-frame clones, not every one. Among a few hundred thousand clones listed, about 86% were seen once. V is TRBV3-1 (or the pseudogene TRBV3-2) and J is TRBJ1-4; TRBD1 aligns across 8 bases. Sequenced sample: peripheral blood. The receptor comes from a woman aged 25 to 39 who had recovered from COVID-19. In nucleotides, the CDR3 is TGTGCCAGCAGCCCAGGACAGGGCGGATGGATCGGGGAAAAACTGTTTTTT. Residues: CASSPGQGGWIGEKLFF.